Below, 32 T cell receptor beta chains from the same sample are listed, as sequenced in a study of Graves' ophthalmopathy and Graves' hyperthyroidism. RNA transcripts were the template, and TCR beta CDR3 regions were amplified from them. The workflow started with a first-round RT-PCR run with HTBI primers and then moved on to a second-round multiplex PCR. Via MiXCR, TCRdb re-called the multiplex PCR reads, giving one row per CDR3 protein. The sample carries about 480,000 distinct CDR3 sequences, around 15% recorded once. The sample comprised blood. Every receptor here comes from a woman aged 25 to 39 with Graves' ophthalmopathy.

This clonotype was counted many times. The chain carries TRBV6-1 and TRBJ1-5, with 10 bases aligning to TRBD1. Germline CDR1 MNHNS, CDR2 SASEGT. The CDR3 is made up of 14 amino acids. V dropped 1 base and J dropped 6; count of bases not matched to a gene: 0. The CDR3 loop reads CASSEGTGGQPQHF. In DNA form, the CDR3 reads TGTGCCAGCAGTGAAGGGACAGGGGGTCAGCCCCAGCATTTT.

In its sample, this clonotype was seen many times. A much more abundant neighbour one base away suggests this may be a read error. This chain connects TRBV6-1 to TRBJ2-7, with 8 bases lining up with TRBD1. The CDR3 is 13 residues long. Germline V gene sequence: CDR1 MNHNS, CDR2 SASEGT. Trimming took 8 bases from V and 5 from J; bases not matched to a gene: 8. The CDR3 region is CASLRAGGNEQYF. CDR3 in DNA: TGTGCCAGCCTACGGGCAGGGGGCAACGAGCAGTACTTC.

This clonotype came up many times. The chain employs TRBV28 and TRBJ1-6, with D possibly matching TRBD1 (5 bases). This CDR3 has 15 residues. The V gene lost 3 bases and the J gene lost 5 bases, with 11 bases spanning the gap. Looked up from germline, CDR1 is MDHEN and CDR2 is SYDVKM. In DNA form, the CDR3 reads TGTGCCAGCAGTTTGGGGGGGAGAAATAATTCACCCCTCCACTTT. Translating it yields CASSLGGRNNSPLHF.

This chain connects TRBV6-5 to TRBJ1-2; TRBD1 is a possible D gene (5 bases). V lost 4 bases and J 7 bases, leaving 16 bases between the germline ends. The V gene's germline CDR1 is MNHEY and CDR2 SVGAGI. This CDR3 is built from 14 residues. In nucleotides, the CDR3 is TGTGCCAGCAGTTCCTCCACCGACAGCTCTGGCTACACCTTC. Translation gives CASSSSTDSSGYTF.

This clonotype has at least ten counts. The chain employs TRBV5-5 and TRBJ2-2; D remains unclear. The CDR3 is 13 amino acids. Trimming shortened V by 4 bases and J by 7 bases, and 11 bases separated the two germline ends. The V gene's germline CDR1 is SGHKS and CDR2 YYEKEE (reference sequence). CDR3 sequence reads: CASSQLRSGELFF. In nucleotides, the CDR3 is TGTGCCAGCAGCCAGTTGCGGAGCGGGGAGCTGTTTTTT.

This clonotype was recorded many times. The chain recombines TRBV5-1 with TRBJ1-1, with 7 positions matching TRBD1. This CDR3 has 16 amino acids. The germline V gene encodes CDR1 SGHRS and CDR2 YFSETQ. The V segment lost 4 bases and the J segment 1 base; nucleotides outside the gene matches: 10. The CDR3 DNA follows: TGCGCCAGCAGCCATCCTAGCGGGACAGCGAACACTGAAGCTTTCTTT. As protein: CASSHPSGTANTEAFF.

This clonotype was counted a single time. The chain has TRBV6-1 and TRBJ2-5; 8 bases agree with TRBD1. CDR3 length: 14 amino acids. Germline V gives CDR1 MNHNS, CDR2 SASEGT. V lost 3 bases and J lost 4; bases outside the gene matches: 4. The CDR3 here is CASSDDRGSETQYF. The CDR3, as DNA: TGTGCCAGCAGTGATGACAGGGGATCAGAGACCCAGTACTTC.

This clonotype was detected many times. CDR3 bases: TGTGCCAGCAGCTTACCTCGACAGGGGGCTGACACTGAAGCTTTCTTT. This translates into CASSLPRQGADTEAFF. The rearrangement joins TRBV11-1 to TRBJ1-1; 10 nucleotides line up with TRBD1. V gave up 2 bases and J gave up 3 bases; unmatched junction bases: 6. The CDR3 spans 16 residues. Germline lookup yields CDR1 SGHAT and CDR2 FQDESV (reference sequence). Drawing the rest from reference TRBV11-1 and TRBJ1-1, the complete variable domain is EAEVAQSPRYKITEKSQAVAFWCDPISGHATLYWYRQILGQGPELLVQFQDESVVDDSQLPKDRFSAERLKGVDSTLKIQPAELGDSAMYLCASSLPRQGADTEAFFGQGTRLTVV.

The chain joins TRBV6-2 or TRBV6-3 to TRBJ2-7; the match to TRBD1 covers 9 bases. CDR1 and CDR2 (germline): MNHEY, SVGEGT. The CDR3 spans 16 residues. After removal of 1 base from V and 5 bases from J, the junction contained 9 bases not matched to a gene. The CDR3 spells CASSYYRDRESHEQYF. The CDR3 DNA reads as TGTGCCAGCAGTTACTACCGGGACAGGGAATCCCACGAGCAGTACTTC.

This clonotype was seen repeatedly, ten times or more. The chain is built from TRBV25-1 and TRBJ1-1; D call uncertain. Germline lookup yields CDR1 MGHDK and CDR2 SYGVNS. The CDR3 is 16 amino acids. Between the trimmed V and J ends, which lost 1 base and 1 base, there was a span of 13 bases. The CDR3 protein is CASSEFLLGPNTEAFF. CDR3 DNA sequence: TGTGCCAGCAGTGAATTTCTCTTAGGCCCGAACACTGAAGCTTTCTTT.

This clonotype was seen many times. V and J are TRBV30 and TRBJ2-4; D not certain. The V end was cut by 2 bases, the J end by 6 bases, with 11 bases between. The CDR3 totals 13 residues. The germline CDR1 and CDR2 sequences are GTSNPN and SVGIG (reference sequence). CDR3: CAWSRQVRNIQYF. The CDR3 nucleotides read TGTGCCTGGAGTCGTCAGGTCCGAAACATTCAGTACTTC.

The sample holds many counts of this clonotype. The V call is TRBV5-1, the J call TRBJ2-5; TRBD1 is a possible D gene (8 bases). This CDR3 contains 17 residues. V lost 4 bases, J lost 4 bases, and 23 bases lay in between. CDR1 and CDR2 (germline): SGHRS, YFSETQ. The chain's CDR3 is CASSPREGQARSETQYF. CDR3 DNA: TGCGCCAGCAGCCCGAGGGAGGGACAGGCTCGATCAGAGACCCAGTACTTC.

Concerning this clonotype: Relative to the germline gene, one junction end is altered; a read error may explain this. The rearrangement links TRBV19 to TRBJ2-5; 7 nucleotides align to TRBD2. From germline, CDR1 is LNHDA and CDR2 SQIVND (reference sequence). The CDR3 sequence is 13 residues long. CDR3 sequence: CASSTVGRETQYF. As DNA, the CDR3 is TGTGCCAGCAGTACCGTCGGGAGGGAGACCCAGTACTTC.

Many counts were recorded for this clonotype. The chain employs TRBV15 and TRBJ1-5; D is ambiguous. Germline V lookup: CDR1 LNHNV, CDR2 YYDKDF (reference sequence). This CDR3 region has 15 residues. V dropped 0 bases and J dropped 2 bases, with 8 bases sitting between them. Here the CDR3 reads CATSRDYTGNQPQHF. The CDR3 DNA is TGTGCCACCAGCAGAGATTATACCGGCAATCAGCCCCAGCATTTT.

This clonotype appeared many times. The V gene is TRBV5-5, the J gene TRBJ1-1; TRBD1 matches 7 bases. There are 13 residues in the CDR3. Germline CDR1 and CDR2: SGHKS and YYEKEE (reference sequence). J lost 13 bases, V lost 1 base, and 10 bases had no gene match. The CDR3 loop reads CASSLFPGQQDFF. CDR3 coding DNA: TGTGCCAGCAGCTTGTTCCCGGGACAGCAGGATTTCTTT.

This clonotype was recorded at least ten times. The rearrangement links TRBV19 to TRBJ2-6; TRBD1 agrees at 9 bases. The CDR3 has 17 amino acids. CDR1 is LNHDA, CDR2 SQIVND, per germline (reference sequence). V dropped 5 bases and J dropped 4; count of bases not matched to a gene: 9. CDR3 sequence (DNA): TGTGCCAGTAGTCCCCGGGACAGGGTTGCAGGGGCCAACGTCCTGACTTTC. Encoded protein: CASSPRDRVAGANVLTF.

This clonotype turned up a few times. This may be a read error: a much more frequent sequence differs by one nucleotide. Here the CDR3 reads CASSLSGRGRVDIKYF. The CDR3 DNA is TGTGCCAGCAGTTTATCCGGCAGGGGGCGCGTCGACATTAAGTACTTC. The rearrangement uses TRBV28 and TRBJ2-4; TRBD1 agrees at 8 bases. CDR1 is MDHEN, CDR2 SYDVKM, per germline. CDR3 length equals 16 residues.

In its sample, this clonotype was seen many times. V is TRBV6-1 and J is TRBJ2-2; 8 bases are shared with TRBD1. V lost 5 bases to trimming and J lost 6 bases; unmatched junction nucleotides: 11. The CDR3 is 16 amino acids. Germline V gene data show CDR1 as MNHNS and CDR2 as SASEGT. The CDR3 region is CASSKGRGRGAGELFF. The CDR3 bases are TGTGCCAGCAGTAAAGGCAGGGGGCGCGGGGCCGGGGAGCTGTTTTTT.

The chain recombines TRBV15 with TRBJ2-7; 8 nucleotides align to TRBD1. The CDR3 sequence is 17 residues long. V was clipped by 1 base and J by 3 bases; unmatched bases: 11. Germline-derived CDR1 and CDR2 are LNHNV and YYDKDF (reference sequence). The CDR3 DNA reads TGTGCCACCAGCAGAGGCCGCCTAATGGACAGGGACTACGAGCAGTACTTC. Amino acid sequence: CATSRGRLMDRDYEQYF.

This clonotype was seen many times. J is TRBJ2-7 and V is TRBV29-1, with D perhaps TRBD2 (6 bases). Germline-derived CDR1 and CDR2 are SQVTM and ANQGSEA. This CDR3 is 14 amino acids long. Trimming took off 4 bases at V and 2 bases at J, with 15 bases between the two ends. The chain's CDR3 is CSVAGGTGAYEQYF. In nucleotides, the CDR3 is TGCAGCGTTGCAGGAGGGACTGGAGCCTACGAGCAGTACTTC.

This clonotype has a count of ten or more. This chain uses TRBV18 with TRBJ2-5; 8 positions agree with TRBD2. This CDR3 comprises 16 residues. Trimming cost V 2 bases and J 2 bases; bases outside gene matches: 7. Germline V gene lookup returns CDR1 KGHSH and CDR2 LQKENI. CDR3 coding DNA: TGTGCCAGCTCACCAACGAGCGGGAGTGCGCAAGAGACCCAGTACTTC. Amino acids: CASSPTSGSAQETQYF.

This clonotype was observed at least ten times. The V call is TRBV11-2, the J call TRBJ2-5; the match to TRBD2 covers 7 bases. The CDR3 spans 17 residues. Germline CDR1 and CDR2: SGHAT and FQNNGV. After removal of 5 bases from V and 6 bases from J, the junction contained 18 bases not matched to a gene. The CDR3 protein is CASSPFGTGGAGKTQYF. DNA of the CDR3: TGTGCCAGCAGCCCCTTCGGTACAGGAGGAGCGGGGAAGACCCAGTACTTC.

A remark on this clonotype: This sequence may be a read error, since a much larger clone differs from it by one base. The chain is built from TRBV11-2 and TRBJ2-5; 9 bases align to TRBD2. Trimming took 9 bases from V and 10 from J; bases not matched to a gene: 15. Germline V gene lookup returns CDR1 SGHAT and CDR2 FQNNGV. The CDR3 contains 14 residues. CDR3 in DNA: TGTGCCAGTCAAAGGTCAGGACAGCGGGGGGACCAGTACTTC. Translation: CASQRSGQRGDQYF.

This chain connects TRBV12-3 or TRBV12-4 to TRBJ1-5, with TRBD1 matching 7 bases. CDR3 length equals 15 residues. The V segment lost 9 bases and the J segment 7 bases; nucleotides outside the gene matches: 15. The CDR3 is CASSRGDRAGQPQHF. CDR3 DNA sequence: TGTGCCAGTTCAAGGGGAGACAGGGCAGGCCAGCCCCAGCATTTT.

This clonotype appeared a single time. The chain joins TRBV28 to TRBJ2-5, with 9 bases aligning to TRBD1. Per germline, CDR1 MDHEN and CDR2 SYDVKM. The length of the CDR3 is 15 residues. With 5 bases clipped from V and 4 bases from J, the junction kept 8 bases outside the gene matches. This CDR3 reads CASSRGQGLVETQYF. The CDR3 nucleotides are TGTGCCAGCAGTAGGGGACAGGGTCTCGTAGAGACCCAGTACTTC.

This clonotype has at least ten counts. The chain combines TRBV15 with TRBJ2-7, with TRBD1 matching over 10 bases. Germline loops: CDR1 LNHNV, CDR2 YYDKDF (reference sequence). The J segment lost 2 bases and the V segment lost 5 bases, leaving 6 bases of the junction unmatched. The length of the CDR3 is 15 residues. CDR3 in DNA: TGTGCCACCAGCGGCAGGACAGGGGGGACCTACGAGCAGTACTTC. As protein: CATSGRTGGTYEQYF.

This clonotype was seen ten or more times. J is TRBJ1-5 and V is TRBV29-1; D is ambiguous. The CDR3 totals 13 residues. The germline V gene encodes CDR1 SQVTM and CDR2 ANQGSEA. Trimming shortened V by 7 bases and J by 2 bases, and 12 bases separated the two germline ends. DNA of the CDR3: TGCAGCGCGGGAGAGGCAGGCAATCAGCCCCAGCATTTT. It yields the protein CSAGEAGNQPQHF.

In its sample, this clonotype was seen many times. This chain uses TRBV29-1 with TRBJ2-7; possibly TRBD1 for D (6 bases). V lost 4 bases and J 6 bases, leaving 10 bases between the germline ends. Germline V gene sequence: CDR1 SQVTM, CDR2 ANQGSEA. This CDR3 is built from 11 residues. The CDR3 here is CSVVRGSEQYF. CDR3 in DNA: TGCAGCGTTGTCAGGGGTTCCGAGCAGTACTTC.

This clonotype was counted at least ten times. The CDR3 region is CAISERGYEQYF. The CDR3 nucleotides are TGTGCCATCAGTGAGCGGGGGTACGAGCAGTACTTC. The chain uses TRBV10-3 and TRBJ2-7, with D possibly TRBD2 on 6 matching bases. This CDR3 has 12 amino acids. The V gene lost 2 bases and the J gene lost 4 bases, with 6 bases spanning the gap. Germline CDR1 ENHRY, CDR2 SYGVKD.

This clonotype was counted many times. The J gene is TRBJ2-7, the V gene TRBV7-2; 13 bases fit TRBD2. Germline CDR1 and CDR2: SGHTA and FQGNSA. Losses at the gene ends were 7 bases for V and 6 bases for J; bases not matched to a gene: 6. CDR3 size: 14 residues. As DNA, the CDR3 is TGTGCCAGCAAGATTGGACTAGCGGGAGTCGAGCAGTACTTC. Protein sequence: CASKIGLAGVEQYF.

The sample holds many counts of this clonotype. This chain links TRBV14 with TRBJ2-5; the match to TRBD1 covers 7 bases. The junction had 15 bases not matched to a gene; V was cut back by 4 bases and J by 7 bases. The CDR3 extends over 16 amino acids. Germline V CDR1 and CDR2: SGHDN, FVKESK. CDR3 residues: CASSRGRGPVRWTQYF. The DNA of the CDR3 is TGTGCCAGCAGCCGGGGAAGGGGGCCGGTCCGTTGGACCCAGTACTTC.

This clonotype was recorded at least ten times. The chain couples TRBV2 to TRBJ1-5; 11 bases align to TRBD1. CDR1 and CDR2 from the germline V gene are SNHLY and FYNNEI. The CDR3 is made up of 20 amino acids. Trimming removed 2 bases from V and 0 bases from J; junction bases left unmatched: 12. DNA of the CDR3: TGTGCCAGCAGTGAACGAAGAGGGGACAGGGGGACTTATAGCAATCAGCCCCAGCATTTT. Translating it yields CASSERRGDRGTYSNQPQHF. The whole variable domain, remainder taken from reference TRBV2 and TRBJ1-5, is EPEVTQTPSHQVTQMGQEVILRCVPISNHLYFYWYRQILGQKVEFLVSFYNNEISEKSEIFDDQFSVERPDGSNFTLKIRSTKLEDSAMYFCASSERRGDRGTYSNQPQHFGDGTRLSIL.